These 25 T cell receptor beta chains came from one sample sequenced in a study of post-analysis software for immune sequencing data. Notes on the study in general: Patients used roughly five TRBV segments, including TRBV5-6, TRBV5-1 and TRBV20-1, more often than controls.

Their target antigens are unknown. The authors incorporated unique molecular identifiers into the TCR beta cDNA libraries. TCRdb re-derived calls from the PCR reads in MiXCR, one entry per CDR3 protein. The sample carries roughly 800,000 distinct CDR3 sequences, more than 45% recorded once. The sequenced material came from blood. Receptors were obtained from a girl aged 10 to 17 with multiple sclerosis.

This clonotype came up a few times. The CDR3 DNA follows: TGTGCCAGCAGCGTAGGAGACGGGGGATGGGGGGATTACAATGAGCAGTTCTTC. Translation gives CASSVGDGGWGDYNEQFF. The chain uses TRBV9 and TRBJ2-1; D possibly corresponds to TRBD2 (6 bases). CDR1 and CDR2 from the germline V gene are SGDLS and YYNGEE. The CDR3 has 18 residues. Deletions cut 0 bases from V and 4 bases from J, with 20 bases between.

Note on this clonotype: The DNA is left out, because the CDR3 cannot be placed on it with certainty; the CDR3 is given as TCRdb lists it. The chain joins TRBV20-1 to TRBJ2-7; TRBD2 reflects the table's D call only, with no check against the DNA. From germline, CDR1 is DFQATT and CDR2 SNEGSKA (reference sequence). The length of the CDR3 is 15 amino acids, counting both ends. The CDR3 spells CSARFGSGTSYEQYF.

This sequence joins TRBV12-5 and TRBJ1-1; unclear D gene. The CDR3 has 15 amino acids. Trimming left V 1 base short and J 1 base short, with 10 bases between. Germline V gene sequence: CDR1 LGHNT, CDR2 FRNRAP. Here the CDR3 reads CASGLETGANTEAFF. CDR3 nucleotides: TGTGCTAGTGGTTTGGAGACGGGCGCGAACACTGAAGCTTTCTTT. Supplemented by reference TRBV12-5 and TRBJ1-1, the full variable domain reads DARVTQTPRHKVTEMGQEVTMRCQPILGHNTVFWYRQTMMQGLELLAYFRNRAPLDDSGMPKDRFSAEMPDATLATLKIQPSEPRDSAVYFCASGLETGANTEAFFGQGTRLTVV.

There are a few counts of this clonotype. CDR3 region: CASSPGTTLNNEQFF. Written as DNA, the CDR3 is TGTGCCAGCTCACCAGGGACTACCCTCAACAATGAGCAGTTCTTC. This rearrangement joins TRBV18 to TRBJ2-1, with 7 bases fitting TRBD2. The CDR3 runs 15 residues. Germline assignment: CDR1 KGHSH and CDR2 LQKENI. V shed 2 bases and J 5 bases; nucleotides not matched to a gene: 6.

This chain joins TRBV7-2 and TRBJ2-3, with D possibly TRBD1 on 6 matching bases. The germline gives CDR1 SGHTA, CDR2 FQGNSA. The V gene lost 1 base and the J gene lost 0 bases, with 8 bases spanning the gap. The CDR3 totals 15 residues. DNA of the CDR3: TGTGCCAGCAGCTTAGAAGACAGGAGCACAGATACGCAGTATTTT. Translated: CASSLEDRSTDTQYF.

The rearrangement uses TRBV6-5 and TRBJ2-4; D may be TRBD1 or TRBD2 (5 bases each). The tail of the sequence fits TRBJ2-7 better, so the J call may be wrong. This CDR3 has 16 amino acids. Germline assignment: CDR1 MNHEY and CDR2 SVGAGI. DNA of the CDR3: TGTGCCAGCAGGCGAGTGGCAGGGACCAACTCCTACGAGCAGTACTTC. Its protein is CASRRVAGTNSYEQYF.

This clonotype occurred a few times. The V call is TRBV29-1, the J call TRBJ2-7; TRBD2 is a possible D gene (6 bases). The V end was cut by 3 bases, the J end by 6 bases, with 15 bases between. This CDR3 comprises 13 residues. The germline V gene has CDR1 SQVTM and CDR2 ANQGSEA. CDR3 DNA sequence: TGCAGCGTTGATGTGGAGGGCTGGGGCGAGCAGTACTTC. Protein product: CSVDVEGWGEQYF.

The V gene is TRBV12-3 or TRBV12-4, the J gene TRBJ2-7, with TRBD2 matching over 7 bases. The CDR3 has 14 residues. Losses at the gene ends were 3 bases for V and 3 bases for J; bases not matched to a gene: 5. CDR3 bases: TGTGCCAGCAGTTTGGCACTAGCGATCTACGAGCAGTACTTC. It yields the protein CASSLALAIYEQYF.

This clonotype was detected a few times. The V and J genes are TRBV27 and TRBJ2-1, with 9 bases fitting TRBD2. V lost 7 bases to trimming and J lost 4 bases; unmatched junction nucleotides: 8. The CDR3 totals 15 residues. Germline-derived CDR1 and CDR2 are MNHEY and SMNVEV (reference sequence). The chain's CDR3 is CASTPVSGGYNEQFF. CDR3 DNA sequence: TGTGCCAGCACCCCCGTTAGCGGGGGTTACAATGAGCAGTTCTTC.

This chain links TRBV12-3 or TRBV12-4 with TRBJ1-1, with 8 bases fitting TRBD1. V shed 4 bases and J 6 bases; nucleotides not matched to a gene: 4. The CDR3 has 13 amino acids. The CDR3: CASSSTGGAEAFF. The CDR3 DNA reads TGTGCCAGCAGTTCTACAGGGGGGGCTGAAGCTTTCTTT.

This clonotype was picked up many times. The V call is TRBV6-2 or TRBV6-3, the J call TRBJ2-7; TRBD2 might be the D (5 bases). V lost 2 bases, J lost 4 bases, and 6 bases lay in between. This CDR3 is built from 12 residues. From germline, CDR1 is MNHEY and CDR2 SVGEGT. The CDR3 region is CASSYRGYEQYF. The CDR3 region has the DNA TGTGCCAGCAGTTACCGGGGTTACGAGCAGTACTTC.

This clonotype was counted between two and nine times. CDR3 nucleotide sequence: TGCAGCGTTGAGCCCTCATTCCGGCCTGAGCAGTTCTTC. Translating gives CSVEPSFRPEQFF. The V gene is TRBV29-1, the J gene TRBJ2-1; D gene unclear. Germline lookup yields CDR1 SQVTM and CDR2 ANQGSEA. Trimming pared 3 bases from V and 9 bases from J, leaving 15 bases between. The CDR3 sequence is 13 residues long.

The CDR3 loop reads CASSPWRGPGANVLTF. Written as DNA, the CDR3 is TGTGCCAGCAGTCCTTGGCGGGGGCCTGGGGCCAACGTCCTGACTTTC. The chain couples TRBV6-5 to TRBJ2-6, with a weak D call TRBD2 (7 bases). With 5 bases removed from V and 2 bases from J, the gap between germline ends came to 13 bases. This CDR3 is 16 amino acids long. Germline CDR1 reads MNHEY; CDR2 reads SVGAGI.

This clonotype came up a few times. The chain couples TRBV9 to TRBJ1-2, with a weak D call TRBD1 (5 bases). From germline, CDR1 is SGDLS and CDR2 YYNGEE. The CDR3 length is 15 residues. Trimming left V 3 bases short and J 3 bases short, with 15 bases between. In nucleotides, the CDR3 is TGTGCCAGCAGCGGGCCGAGGGACGGGGACTATGGCTACACCTTC. The encoded protein is CASSGPRDGDYGYTF.

This chain joins TRBV30 and TRBJ2-3; 8 nucleotides match TRBD1. CDR3 length equals 13 residues. Per the germline V gene, CDR1 is GTSNPN and CDR2 is SVGIG (reference sequence). V lost 4 bases, J lost 4 bases, and 4 bases stayed unmatched. CDR3 sequence reads: CAWTPDRADTQYF. The CDR3 nucleotides read TGTGCCTGGACCCCGGACAGGGCAGATACGCAGTATTTT.

In its sample, this clonotype was seen a few times. The rearrangement uses TRBV25-1 and TRBJ2-3, with 12 bases that match TRBD2. V lost 1 base, J lost 4 bases, and 12 bases stayed unmatched. There are 19 residues in the CDR3. Germline CDR1 and CDR2: MGHDK and SYGVNS. CDR3 DNA: TGTGCCAGCAGTGAATGGGGGGGGAGACTAGCGGGAGACCCAGATACGCAGTATTTT. It translates to CASSEWGGRLAGDPDTQYF.

CDR3 sequence reads: CASSQVSGSPTYEQYF. As DNA, the CDR3 is TGTGCCAGCAGCCAAGTGAGCGGGAGTCCAACCTACGAGCAGTACTTC. The chain has TRBV4-2 and TRBJ2-7, with 8 bases matching TRBD2. Unmatched junction bases numbered 7, after V lost 1 base and J lost 2 bases. Looked up from germline, CDR1 is LGHNA and CDR2 is YNFKEQ. The CDR3 has 16 residues.

This chain links TRBV20-1 with TRBJ1-2, with D possibly being TRBD1 (6 bases). V lost 6 bases and J lost 8, with 19 bases in between. The CDR3 spans 13 residues. From germline, CDR1 is DFQATT and CDR2 SNEGSKA (reference sequence). CDR3: CSATDSLGWGYTF. The DNA of the CDR3 is TGCAGTGCCACGGACAGTCTTGGCTGGGGCTACACCTTC.

This clonotype was seen only a few times. The chain links TRBV20-1 to TRBJ2-7; D gene unclear. This CDR3 has 13 amino acids. Looked up from germline, CDR1 is DFQATT and CDR2 is SNEGSKA (reference sequence). Trimming took off 3 bases at V and 1 base at J, with 10 bases between the two ends. CDR3 in DNA: TGCAGTGCTAGGGGCAGAGCGTCCTACGAGCAGTACTTC. Its translation is CSARGRASYEQYF.

The V and J genes are TRBV7-2 and TRBJ2-3; TRBD1 agrees at 11 bases. The CDR3 has 17 residues. CDR1 and CDR2 from the germline V gene are SGHTA and FQGNSA. V was clipped by 5 bases and J by 3 bases; unmatched bases: 10. The CDR3 loop reads CASSTPLGTGGTDTQYF. CDR3 in DNA: TGTGCCAGCAGCACCCCCTTGGGGACAGGGGGAACAGATACGCAGTATTTT.

The chain joins TRBV6-1 to TRBJ1-1; D ambiguous. Germline assignment: CDR1 MNHNS and CDR2 SASEGT. Trimming pared 8 bases from V and 0 bases from J, leaving 13 bases between. The CDR3 consists of 14 residues. The CDR3 DNA reads TGTGCCAGCCGGCGCGCCAGAATGAACACTGAAGCTTTCTTT. Protein sequence: CASRRARMNTEAFF.

V is TRBV20-1 and J is TRBJ1-1; tentative D call: TRBD1 (6 bases). V dropped 3 bases and J dropped 1 base, with 18 bases sitting between them. The germline V gene encodes CDR1 DFQATT and CDR2 SNEGSKA (reference sequence). The CDR3 has 16 amino acids. In nucleotides, the CDR3 is TGCAGTGCTAGGGTTACAGGGTCAGATTGGAACACTGAAGCTTTCTTT. The encoded protein is CSARVTGSDWNTEAFF.

The chain links TRBV4-3 to TRBJ2-5; the D call may be TRBD1 or TRBD2 (6 bases each). Germline CDR1 and CDR2: LGHNA and YSLEER. The V end lost 0 bases, the J end lost 4 bases, and 12 bases lay between the germline ends. The CDR3 totals 15 residues. The CDR3 sequence is CASSQDRGAGETQYF. DNA of the CDR3: TGCGCCAGCAGCCAAGATAGGGGGGCAGGAGAGACCCAGTACTTC.

The rearrangement uses TRBV20-1 and TRBJ2-4; 16 positions match TRBD2. The CDR3 has 19 amino acids. Germline V gene data show CDR1 as DFQATT and CDR2 as SNEGSKA (reference sequence). The V segment lost 6 bases and the J segment 5 bases; nucleotides outside the gene matches: 16. In DNA form, the CDR3 reads TGCAGTGCCAAGGGACTAGCGGGAGGGCAAGGGACGCCTGAAAACATTCAGTACTTC. Its protein is CSAKGLAGGQGTPENIQYF.

V is TRBV20-1 and J is TRBJ2-7, with 13 bases lining up with TRBD2. The CDR3 consists of 19 residues. V trimming: 2 bases; J trimming: 8 bases; junction bases outside the gene matches: 21. Per germline, CDR1 DFQATT and CDR2 SNEGSKA (reference sequence). The CDR3 is CSARNPSRGLAGVGGKQYF. For the CDR3, the DNA is TGCAGTGCTAGAAACCCCTCCAGAGGACTAGCGGGAGTCGGAGGGAAGCAGTACTTC.